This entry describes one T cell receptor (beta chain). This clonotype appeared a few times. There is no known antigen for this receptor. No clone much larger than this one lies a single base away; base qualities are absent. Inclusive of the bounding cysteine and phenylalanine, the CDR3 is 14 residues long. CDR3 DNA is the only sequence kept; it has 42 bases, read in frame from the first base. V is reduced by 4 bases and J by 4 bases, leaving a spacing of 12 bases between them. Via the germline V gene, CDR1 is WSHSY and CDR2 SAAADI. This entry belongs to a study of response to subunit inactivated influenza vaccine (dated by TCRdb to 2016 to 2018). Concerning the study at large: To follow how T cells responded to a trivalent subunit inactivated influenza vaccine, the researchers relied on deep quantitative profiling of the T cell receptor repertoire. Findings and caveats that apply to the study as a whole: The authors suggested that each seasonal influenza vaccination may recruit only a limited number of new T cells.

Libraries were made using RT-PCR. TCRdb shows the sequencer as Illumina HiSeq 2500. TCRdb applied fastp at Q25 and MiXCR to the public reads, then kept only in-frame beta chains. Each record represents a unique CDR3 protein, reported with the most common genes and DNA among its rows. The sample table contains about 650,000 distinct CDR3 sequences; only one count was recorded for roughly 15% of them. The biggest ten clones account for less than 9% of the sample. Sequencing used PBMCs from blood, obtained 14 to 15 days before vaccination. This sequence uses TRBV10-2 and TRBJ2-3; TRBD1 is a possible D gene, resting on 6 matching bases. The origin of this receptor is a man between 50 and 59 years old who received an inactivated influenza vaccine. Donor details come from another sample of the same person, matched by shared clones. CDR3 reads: CASSVYRAADTQYF. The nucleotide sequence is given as TGCGCCAGCAGTGTGTACAGGGCAGCAGATACGCAGTATTTT.